This passage covers 17 T cell receptor beta chains from one sample sequenced in a study of low-dose radiotherapy and immunotherapy resistance in tumors. The time point: after trial treatment. Treatment defined: LDRT plus nivolumab, ipilimumab, low-dose cyclophosphamide and aspirin (RACIN trial). First-strand cDNA relied on TRAV- and TRBV-specific primers spanning alpha and beta chains. PCR amplification of the TCRs was performed with Phusion for 20 to 25 PCR cycles, and it relied on a constant-region primer together with a V-primer adapter. TCRdb called the reads again in MiXCR, with one record for every CDR3 protein. The data hold 31,000 or so distinct CDR3 sequences, with under 55% observed a single time. The input for sequencing was PBMCs, taken after low-dose radiotherapy plus immunotherapy. These receptors came from a male donor with gallbladder cancer.

At least ten counts were recorded for this clonotype. The J gene is TRBJ2-7, the V gene TRBV20-1; no definite D call. Germline V lookup: CDR1 DFQATT, CDR2 SNEGSKA (reference sequence). Trimming removed 7 bases from V and 3 bases from J, with 16 bases in between. CDR3 length: 13 residues. The CDR3 loop is CSVPTGSGYEQYF. Here the CDR3 DNA reads TGCAGTGTCCCCACCGGGTCGGGCTACGAGCAGTACTTC.

The rearrangement links TRBV30 to TRBJ2-7; TRBD2 might be the D (6 bases). This CDR3 region has 14 residues. Germline V gives CDR1 GTSNPN, CDR2 SVGIG (reference sequence). V was clipped by 0 bases and J by 2 bases, with 11 bases between them. CDR3 DNA: TGTGCCTGGAGTGTCGGGGGTGAGGCCTACGAGCAGTACTTC. Translation gives CAWSVGGEAYEQYF.

This clonotype was seen many times. The chain joins TRBV20-1 to TRBJ2-7, with D possibly matching TRBD2 (7 bases). V lost 3 bases and J 5 bases, leaving 14 bases between the germline ends. This CDR3 region has 13 residues. Germline V gene sequence: CDR1 DFQATT, CDR2 SNEGSKA (reference sequence). The chain's CDR3 is CSASAGAFNEQYF. CDR3 nucleotides: TGCAGTGCTAGTGCGGGGGCCTTCAACGAGCAGTACTTC.

The chain recombines TRBV5-1 with TRBJ2-2, with 13 positions matching TRBD2. Germline assignment: CDR1 SGHRS and CDR2 YFSETQ. This CDR3 is built from 16 residues. The junction had 4 bases not matched to a gene; V was cut back by 2 bases and J by 6 bases. CDR3 bases: TGCGCCAGCAGCTTAACTAGCGGGAGGGGCGCCGGGGAGCTGTTTTTT. Translated: CASSLTSGRGAGELFF.

The V and J genes are TRBV6-1 and TRBJ2-7, with 8 bases that match TRBD2. Trimming removed 5 bases from V and 2 bases from J; junction bases left unmatched: 11. The CDR3 loop spans 16 amino acids. The V gene's germline CDR1 is MNHNS and CDR2 SASEGT. In DNA form, the CDR3 reads TGTGCCAGCAGTTACGATGTCCCCGGGAGGGCCTACGAGCAGTACTTC. Protein: CASSYDVPGRAYEQYF.

About this clonotype itself: Its ends do not fully match the called genes, so a read error is possible. The rearrangement uses TRBV28 and TRBJ2-1, with TRBD2 matching 10 bases. This CDR3 is built from 18 residues. Per germline, CDR1 MDHEN and CDR2 SYDVKM. CDR3: CVSLALPSGGTLSYEQFF. The CDR3 bases are TGTGTCAGCCTCGCCCTGCCTAGCGGGGGTACCCTTTCCTACGAGCAGTTCTTC.

This chain links TRBV29-1 with TRBJ2-5, with TRBD2 matching over 11 bases. With 4 bases clipped from V and 4 bases from J, the junction kept 17 bases outside the gene matches. This CDR3 region has 18 residues. Per germline, CDR1 SQVTM and CDR2 ANQGSEA. The CDR3 protein is CSVADPRASGGRGETQYF. The CDR3 region has the DNA TGCAGCGTTGCCGACCCCCGGGCTAGCGGGGGGCGTGGAGAGACCCAGTACTTC.

The genes are TRBV28 and TRBJ1-6; D not resolved. Trimming removed 3 bases at V and 4 bases at J, with 16 bases between. In germline, CDR1 is MDHEN, CDR2 SYDVKM. The CDR3 has 17 residues. CDR3 coding DNA: TGTGCCAGCAGTTTCCGCCCTCGCCGAATTTATAATTCACCCCTCCACTTT. It codes for CASSFRPRRIYNSPLHF.

As concerns this clonotype: A far larger clone lies a single base away; this is likely a read error. V usage is TRBV25-1 and J usage is TRBJ2-1, with a weak D call TRBD2 (6 bases). CDR1 and CDR2 from the germline V gene are MGHDK and SYGVNS. CDR3 length equals 16 residues. Trimming took off 3 bases at V and 13 bases at J, with 25 bases between the two ends. The CDR3 loop is CASSDGTLVYGETQFF. The CDR3 bases are TGTGCCAGCAGTGACGGGACTCTGGTGTATGGGGAGACCCAGTTCTTC. The full variable domain, its missing parts supplied by reference TRBV25-1 and TRBJ2-1, is EADIYQTPRYLVIGTGKKITLECSQTMGHDKMYWYQQDPGMELHLIHYSYGVNSTEKGDLSSESTVSRIRTEHFPLTLESARPSHTSQYLCASSDGTLVYGETQFFGPGTRLTVL.

This chain links TRBV25-1 with TRBJ1-4, with a tentative D call TRBD1 (5 bases). The CDR3 length is 14 residues. CDR1 and CDR2 (germline): MGHDK, SYGVNS. V was cut by 8 bases and J by 4 bases, with 14 bases left in between. CDR3 sequence (DNA): TGTGCCAGCGGGATGACAGATGTTAATGAAAAACTGTTTTTT. It translates to CASGMTDVNEKLFF. The variable domain in full, completed from reference TRBV25-1 and TRBJ1-4, reads EADIYQTPRYLVIGTGKKITLECSQTMGHDKMYWYQQDPGMELHLIHYSYGVNSTEKGDLSSESTVSRIRTEHFPLTLESARPSHTSQYLCASGMTDVNEKLFFGSGTQLSVL.

The V and J genes are TRBV4-3 and TRBJ2-7, with 11 nucleotides matching TRBD1. V lost 3 bases, J lost 4 bases, and 5 bases stayed unmatched. Germline V gene sequence: CDR1 LGHNA, CDR2 YSLEER. This CDR3 is 15 amino acids long. CDR3 sequence reads: CASSQRTGGQYEQYF. The CDR3, as DNA: TGCGCCAGCAGCCAGAGGACAGGGGGCCAGTACGAGCAGTACTTC.

The chain links TRBV10-2 to TRBJ2-5, with D unclear. This CDR3 has 13 amino acids. V was cut by 1 base and J by 3 bases, with 6 bases left in between. The germline V gene encodes CDR1 WSHSY and CDR2 SAAADI. This chain's CDR3 is CASSEWMEETQYF. The CDR3 bases are TGCGCCAGCAGTGAGTGGATGGAAGAGACCCAGTACTTC.

The DNA for the CDR3 is TGTGCCATCAGTGGGGACGCACCCACAGATACGCAGTATTTT. This codes for CAISGDAPTDTQYF. This chain links TRBV10-3 with TRBJ2-3; D is possibly TRBD1 or TRBD2 (5 bases each). This CDR3 contains 14 residues. The germline CDR1 and CDR2 sequences are ENHRY and SYGVKD. Trimming took off 4 bases at V and 2 bases at J, with 10 bases between the two ends.

There are a few counts of this clonotype. The J gene is TRBJ2-2, the V gene TRBV11-1; TRBD2 aligns across 7 bases. The V gene end was trimmed by 0 bases and the J gene end by 6 bases; junction bases not matched to a gene: 7. The CDR3 sequence is 16 residues long. Germline-derived CDR1 and CDR2 are SGHAT and FQDESV (reference sequence). This CDR3 reads CASSLAGGRRAGELFF. CDR3 nucleotides: TGTGCCAGCAGCTTAGCCGGCGGGAGAAGGGCCGGGGAGCTGTTTTTT.

This clonotype ranks as medium-sized. The chain recombines TRBV5-4 with TRBJ2-7; possible D gene TRBD1, 5 bases. Germline CDR1 reads SGHNT; CDR2 reads YYREEE (reference sequence). V gave up 5 bases and J gave up 5 bases, with 11 bases separating them. The CDR3 has 12 amino acids. The CDR3 loop reads CASRGVSNEQYF. DNA for the CDR3: TGTGCCAGCAGAGGGGTCAGTAACGAGCAGTACTTC.

J is TRBJ2-7 and V is TRBV10-2, with a tentative D call TRBD2 (6 bases). V was clipped by 2 bases and J by 4 bases, with 9 bases between them. Germline CDR1 is WSHSY and CDR2 is SAAADI. The CDR3 loop spans 13 amino acids. CDR3 region: CASSEVGSYEQYF. The DNA for the CDR3 is TGCGCCAGCAGTGAGGTCGGGAGTTACGAGCAGTACTTC.

This rearrangement joins TRBV4-1 to TRBJ1-5, with 7 nucleotides matching TRBD1. CDR3 length equals 16 residues. Germline loops: CDR1 MGHRA, CDR2 YSYEKL. The J segment lost 3 bases and the V segment lost 3 bases, leaving 8 bases of the junction unmatched. CDR3: CASSHVVGQVNQPQHF. The CDR3 DNA reads as TGCGCCAGCAGCCATGTAGTTGGACAGGTCAATCAGCCCCAGCATTTT.